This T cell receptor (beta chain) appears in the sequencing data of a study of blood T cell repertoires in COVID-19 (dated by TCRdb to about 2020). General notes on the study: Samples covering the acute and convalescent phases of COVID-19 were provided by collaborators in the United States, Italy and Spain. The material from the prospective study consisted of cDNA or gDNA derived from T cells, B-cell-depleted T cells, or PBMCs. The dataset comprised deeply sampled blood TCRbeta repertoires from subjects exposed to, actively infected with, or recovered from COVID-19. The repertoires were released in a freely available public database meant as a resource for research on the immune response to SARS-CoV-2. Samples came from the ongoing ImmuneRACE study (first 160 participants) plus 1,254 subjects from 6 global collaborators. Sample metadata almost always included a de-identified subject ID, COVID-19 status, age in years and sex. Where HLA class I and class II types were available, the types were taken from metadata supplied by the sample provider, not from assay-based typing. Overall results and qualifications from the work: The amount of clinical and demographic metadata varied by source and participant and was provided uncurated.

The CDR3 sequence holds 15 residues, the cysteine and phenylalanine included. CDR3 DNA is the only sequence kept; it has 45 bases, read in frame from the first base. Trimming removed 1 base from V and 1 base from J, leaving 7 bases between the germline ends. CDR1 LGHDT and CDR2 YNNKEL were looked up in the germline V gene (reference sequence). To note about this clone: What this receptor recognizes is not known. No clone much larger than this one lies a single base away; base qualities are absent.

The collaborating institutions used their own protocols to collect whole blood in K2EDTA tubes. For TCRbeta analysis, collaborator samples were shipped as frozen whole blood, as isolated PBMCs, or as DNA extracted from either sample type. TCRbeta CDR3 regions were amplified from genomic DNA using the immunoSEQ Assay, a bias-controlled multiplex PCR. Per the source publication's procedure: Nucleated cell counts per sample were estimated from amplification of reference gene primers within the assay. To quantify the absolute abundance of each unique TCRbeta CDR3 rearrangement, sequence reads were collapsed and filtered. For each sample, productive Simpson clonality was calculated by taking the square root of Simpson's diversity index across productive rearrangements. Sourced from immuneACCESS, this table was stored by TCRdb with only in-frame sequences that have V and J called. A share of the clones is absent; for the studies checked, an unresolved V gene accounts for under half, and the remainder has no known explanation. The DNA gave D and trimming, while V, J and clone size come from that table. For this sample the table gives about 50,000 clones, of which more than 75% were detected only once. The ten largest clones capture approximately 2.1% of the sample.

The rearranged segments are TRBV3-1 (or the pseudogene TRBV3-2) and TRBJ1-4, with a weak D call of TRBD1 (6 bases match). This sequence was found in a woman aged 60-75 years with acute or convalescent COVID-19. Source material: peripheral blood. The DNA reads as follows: TGTGCCAGCAGCCAAGCACAGGGAACTAATGAAAAACTGTTTTTT. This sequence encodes CASSQAQGTNEKLFF.